Presented here are 22 T cell receptor beta chains from one specimen sequenced in a study of blood T cell repertoires in COVID-19. Assay used: immunoSEQ multiplex PCR; TCRdb lists only in-frame clones, some missing. The sample shows 80,000 to 100,000 clones, approximately 86% of them seen only once. The sequencing sample was made of peripheral blood. Source of these receptors: a woman in her sixties in a cohort sampled during active or convalescent COVID-19.

V usage is TRBV6-5 and J usage is TRBJ1-6; perhaps TRBD1 as D (5 bases). V was clipped by 2 bases and J by 11 bases, with 13 bases between them. Germline CDR1 is MNHEY and CDR2 is SVGAGI. This CDR3 has 14 amino acids. CDR3 DNA sequence: TGTGCCAGCAGTTACGGTGGGGCCCAAACACCCCTCCACTTT. It encodes CASSYGGAQTPLHF.

The gene calls are TRBV18 and TRBJ1-3; the D is unclear. Deletions cut 2 bases from V and 0 bases from J, with 8 bases between. The CDR3 is 15 residues long. Germline-derived CDR1 and CDR2 are KGHSH and LQKENI. CDR3: CASSPFRFSGNTIYF. The CDR3 DNA reads as TGTGCCAGCTCACCATTCAGGTTCTCTGGAAACACCATATATTTT.

This chain links TRBV11-1 with TRBJ2-7; D unclear. With 3 bases removed from V and 7 bases from J, the gap between germline ends came to 7 bases. The CDR3 runs 11 residues. Germline V gene lookup returns CDR1 SGHAT and CDR2 FQDESV (reference sequence). The chain's CDR3 is CASSFSGEQYF. CDR3 DNA: TGTGCCAGCAGCTTCTCGGGTGAGCAGTACTTC.

The chain combines TRBV3-1 (or the pseudogene TRBV3-2) with TRBJ1-1; a possible D gene is TRBD1 (5 bases). Per germline, CDR1 LGHDT and CDR2 YNNKEL (reference sequence). The CDR3 sequence is 14 residues long. V lost 4 bases and J 5 bases, leaving 14 bases between the germline ends. The CDR3 spells CASSPASQGTEAFF. The CDR3 DNA is TGTGCCAGCAGCCCCGCTTCCCAGGGAACTGAAGCTTTCTTT.

CDR3 coding DNA: TGTGCCAGCAGCCAAGCTCTTGAGACCTACGAGCAGTACTTC. This codes for CASSQALETYEQYF. The chain carries TRBV3-1 (or the pseudogene TRBV3-2) and TRBJ2-7, with D hard to call. Germline V gene sequence: CDR1 LGHDT, CDR2 YNNKEL (reference sequence). The CDR3 totals 14 residues. The germline V and J ends were trimmed by 1 base and 2 bases, with 9 bases remaining between them.

There are a few counts of this clone. This chain joins TRBV6-5 and TRBJ1-4; TRBD1 matches 9 bases. J was trimmed by 6 bases and V by 2 bases; bases with no gene match: 1. The CDR3 consists of 14 residues. Germline V gene data show CDR1 as MNHEY and CDR2 as SVGAGI. Here the CDR3 reads CASSYRTGDEKLFF. In nucleotides, the CDR3 is TGTGCCAGCAGTTACCGGACAGGGGATGAAAAACTGTTTTTT.

The chain links TRBV4-1 to TRBJ2-2, with 7 bases fitting TRBD1. V dropped 1 base and J dropped 8; count of bases not matched to a gene: 10. From germline, CDR1 is MGHRA and CDR2 YSYEKL. This CDR3 spans 16 amino acids. The CDR3 sequence is CASSQATGNLVGELFF. For the CDR3, the DNA is TGCGCCAGCAGCCAAGCGACAGGGAATTTGGTTGGGGAGCTGTTTTTT.

The genes are TRBV5-4 and TRBJ2-7; weak D call: TRBD2 (6 bases). The CDR3 has 15 amino acids. CDR1 and CDR2 from the germline V gene are SGHNT and YYREEE (reference sequence). V was shortened by 5 bases and J by 5 bases, with 20 bases between the two germline ends. CDR3 nucleotides: TGTGCCAGCAGACTGGGGATCGGGGGTATTAACGAGCAGTACTTC. Its translation is CASRLGIGGINEQYF.

V gene TRBV27 combines with J gene TRBJ1-5, with a tentative D call TRBD1 (6 bases). V was pared by 5 bases and J by 4 bases, with 9 bases between. CDR3 length equals 13 residues. The V gene's germline CDR1 is MNHEY and CDR2 SMNVEV (reference sequence). As DNA, the CDR3 is TGTGCCAGCAGTGTTGACAGGAATCAGCCCCAGCATTTT. Its translation is CASSVDRNQPQHF.

The chain joins TRBV11-2 to TRBJ1-4; tentative D call: TRBD1 (6 bases). Per the germline V gene, CDR1 is SGHAT and CDR2 is FQNNGV. V was clipped by 5 bases and J by 1 base, with 8 bases between them. This CDR3 comprises 14 residues. The CDR3 coding sequence is TGTGCCAGCAGCATCAGGGGAACTAATGAAAAACTGTTTTTT. Translated, it gives CASSIRGTNEKLFF.

This clone has a single count. The gene calls are TRBV29-1 and TRBJ1-4; no firm D call. Trimming left V 4 bases short and J 8 bases short, with 14 bases between. Germline V gene lookup returns CDR1 SQVTM and CDR2 ANQGSEA. This CDR3 region has 13 residues. The DNA for the CDR3 is TGCAGCGTTGTGGCCGGGAATAAAGAAAAACTGTTTTTT. Translation gives CSVVAGNKEKLFF.

The genes are TRBV5-4 and TRBJ1-2; D not resolved. This CDR3 region has 14 residues. CDR1 and CDR2 from the germline V gene are SGHNT and YYREEE (reference sequence). V was trimmed by 2 bases and J by 2 bases, leaving 10 bases between them. CDR3 bases: TGTGCCAGCAGCTTCGGGGTATCCAACTATGGCTACACCTTC. Protein product: CASSFGVSNYGYTF.

The table lists this clone with a count of one. The chain employs TRBV5-4 and TRBJ1-2; tentatively, D is TRBD1 (5 bases). The V end was cut by 0 bases, the J end by 8 bases, with 14 bases between. CDR1 is SGHNT and CDR2 is YYREEE in the germline V gene (reference sequence). CDR3 length: 14 residues. The CDR3 loop reads CASSLVAGRQGYTF. The CDR3 bases are TGTGCCAGCAGCTTGGTAGCAGGGCGTCAGGGCTACACCTTC.

The V gene is TRBV12-3 or TRBV12-4, the J gene TRBJ1-4, with D tentatively TRBD1 (5 bases). This CDR3 is built from 13 residues. V was trimmed by 7 bases and J by 8 bases, leaving 14 bases between them. The CDR3 DNA is TGTGCCAGCACCAAAGCAGGGTTGGAAAAACTGTTTTTT. Protein sequence: CASTKAGLEKLFF.

The rearrangement links TRBV7-9 to TRBJ1-2; a possible D gene is TRBD1 (5 bases). CDR1 is SEHNR and CDR2 is FQNEAQ in the germline V gene (reference sequence). The CDR3 is 13 residues long. V was cut by 3 bases and J by 4 bases, with 9 bases left in between. Written as DNA, the CDR3 is TGTGCCAGCAGCTTGGGGCAGATCTATGGCTACACCTTC. It codes for CASSLGQIYGYTF. The full variable domain, completed using reference TRBV7-9 and TRBJ1-2, is DTGVSQNPRHKITKRGQNVTFRCDPISEHNRLYWYRQTLGQGPEFLTYFQNEAQLEKSRLLSDRFSAERPKGSFSTLEIQRTEQGDSAMYLCASSLGQIYGYTFGSGTRLTVV.

The chain combines TRBV24-1 with TRBJ2-2; TRBD1 matches 7 bases. V was pared by 4 bases and J by 4 bases, with 5 bases of the junction left unmatched. Germline-derived CDR1 and CDR2 are KGHDR and SFDVKD. The CDR3 is made up of 15 amino acids. This CDR3 reads CATSEGGSSTGELFF. For the CDR3, the DNA is TGTGCCACCAGTGAAGGGGGCAGCTCCACCGGGGAGCTGTTTTTT.

The chain recombines TRBV2 with TRBJ2-1; D unclear. Germline CDR1 and CDR2: SNHLY and FYNNEI. With 7 bases removed from V and 10 bases from J, the gap between germline ends came to 2 bases. The CDR3 covers 8 residues. The CDR3 DNA reads TGTGCCAGCACAGAGCAGTTCTTC. Amino acids: CASTEQFF.

This clone was seen once. The J gene is TRBJ1-3, the V gene TRBV19; D gene uncertain. The length of the CDR3 is 14 residues. CDR1 is LNHDA, CDR2 SQIVND, per germline (reference sequence). V lost 5 bases to trimming and J lost 0 bases, with 8 bases between them. This chain's CDR3 is CASSFGSSGNTIYF. CDR3 nucleotide sequence: TGTGCCAGTAGTTTCGGGAGCTCTGGAAACACCATATATTTT.

J is TRBJ2-2 and V is TRBV9; D uncertain. CDR1 is SGDLS and CDR2 is YYNGEE in the germline V gene. The length of the CDR3 is 14 residues. Trimming pared 3 bases from V and 6 bases from J, leaving 12 bases between. For the CDR3, the DNA is TGTGCCAGCAGCGGGGCCCCTGCCCCCGGGGAGCTGTTTTTT. Residues: CASSGAPAPGELFF.

The V gene is TRBV5-1, the J gene TRBJ1-3, with 7 bases that match TRBD1. This CDR3 contains 16 residues. Germline V lookup: CDR1 SGHRS, CDR2 YFSETQ. The ends lost 0 bases at V and 2 bases at J; junction bases unmatched: 5. The CDR3 DNA sequence: TGCGCCAGCAGCTTGGCCTCGACAGGGACTGGAAACACCATATATTTT. Its protein is CASSLASTGTGNTIYF.

This clone was detected once. This sequence joins TRBV19 and TRBJ1-1; D remains ambiguous. This CDR3 contains 13 residues. The germline V and J ends were trimmed by 7 bases and 6 bases, with 15 bases remaining between them. Per germline, CDR1 LNHDA and CDR2 SQIVND (reference sequence). The CDR3 sequence is CASNDSPLAEAFF. CDR3 nucleotides: TGTGCCAGTAACGACTCCCCCCTCGCTGAAGCTTTCTTT.

This chain links TRBV2 with TRBJ2-3; 8 bases line up with TRBD1. Germline assignment: CDR1 SNHLY and CDR2 FYNNEI. This CDR3 comprises 13 residues. V lost 6 bases, J lost 1 base, and 0 bases stayed unmatched. The CDR3 loop is CASRTGGTDTQYF. The CDR3 bases are TGTGCCAGCAGGACAGGGGGCACAGATACGCAGTATTTT.